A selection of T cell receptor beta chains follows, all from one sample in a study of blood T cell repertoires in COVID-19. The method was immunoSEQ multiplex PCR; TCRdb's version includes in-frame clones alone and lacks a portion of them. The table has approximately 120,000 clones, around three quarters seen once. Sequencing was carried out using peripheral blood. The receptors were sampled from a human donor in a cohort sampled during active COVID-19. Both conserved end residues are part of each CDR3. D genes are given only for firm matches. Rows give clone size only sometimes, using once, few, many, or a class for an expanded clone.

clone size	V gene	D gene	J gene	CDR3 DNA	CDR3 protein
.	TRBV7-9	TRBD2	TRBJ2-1	TGTGCCAGCAGCTCCCCGGGTAAGGCGGGGGTCTATTACAATGAGCAGTTCTTC	CASSSPGKAGVYYNEQFF
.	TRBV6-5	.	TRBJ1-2	TGTGCCAGCAGTCACCAGGGGACCCATGGCTACACCTTC	CASSHQGTHGYTF
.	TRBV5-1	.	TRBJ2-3	TGCGCCAGCAGCGTTCCCGGGGGCACAGATACGCAGTATTTT	CASSVPGGTDTQYF
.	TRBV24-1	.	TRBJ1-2	TGTGCCACCAGTGATTTCAGGCAGACCAACTGGCACTATGGCTACACCTTC	CATSDFRQTNWHYGYTF
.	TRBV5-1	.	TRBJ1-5	TGCGCCAGCAGCTTGGAGGCAGGGGGCAATCAGCCCCAGCATTTT	CASSLEAGGNQPQHF
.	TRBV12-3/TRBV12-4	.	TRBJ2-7	TGTGCCAGCTCCAGGGCCTCCTACGAGCAGTACTTC	CASSRASYEQYF
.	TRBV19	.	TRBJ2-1	TGTGCCAGTAGTATAGAGACTTCTTCACACTACAATGAGCAGTTCTTC	CASSIETSSHYNEQFF
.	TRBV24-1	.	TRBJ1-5	TGTGCCACCAGAGGGGGAGCAGATCAGCCCCAGCATTTT	CATRGGADQPQHF
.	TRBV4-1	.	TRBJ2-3	TGCGCCAGCAGCCAAGATTGGAGCGGGCCTCCCGGGGATACGCAGTATTTT	CASSQDWSGPPGDTQYF
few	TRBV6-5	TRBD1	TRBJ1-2	TGTGCCAGCAGTTACAACAGGGGGCCGGGCTATGGCTACACCTTC	CASSYNRGPGYGYTF
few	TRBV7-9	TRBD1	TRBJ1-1	TGTGCCAGCAGCTGGGACAGGGAGAACACTGAAGCTTTCTTT	CASSWDRENTEAFF
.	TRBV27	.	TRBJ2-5	TGTGCCAGCAGTCCGGAGGGGGAGACCCAGTACTTC	CASSPEGETQYF
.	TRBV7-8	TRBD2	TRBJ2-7	TGTGCCAGCAGCTTACAAGGCGGGGGGGCTCTCGAGCAGTACTTC	CASSLQGGGALEQYF
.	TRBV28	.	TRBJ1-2	TGTGCCAGCAGTTTAGGATTAAAGGGAGGAGGGGGCTACACCTTC	CASSLGLKGGGGYTF
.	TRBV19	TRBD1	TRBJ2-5	TGTGCCACTATGAGGGACAGGGGATCGGAGACCCAGTACTTC	CATMRDRGSETQYF
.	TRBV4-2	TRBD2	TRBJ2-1	TGTGCCAGCAGCCAAGACGGGGGGACTTACAATGAGCAGTTCTTC	CASSQDGGTYNEQFF
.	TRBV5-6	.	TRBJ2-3	TGTGCCAGCAGTAAATCAAGGCAGACTAGCACAGATACGCAGTATTTT	CASSKSRQTSTDTQYF
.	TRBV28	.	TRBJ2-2	TGTGCCAGCAGTCCCCTAAAAACAGGGACCGGGGAGCTGTTTTTT	CASSPLKTGTGELFF
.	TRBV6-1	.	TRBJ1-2	TGTGCCAGCAGTGAAGCTTGGAGCGGCTATGGCTACACCTTC	CASSEAWSGYGYTF
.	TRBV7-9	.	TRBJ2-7	TGTGCCAGCAGCTTACCCCTCCAACAGGTCTCCTACGAGCAGTACTTC	CASSLPLQQVSYEQYF
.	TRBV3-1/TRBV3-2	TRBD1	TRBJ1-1	TGTGCCAGCAGCCAAGTCCGGGACAGGGCGGCGAACACTGAAGCTTTCTTT	CASSQVRDRAANTEAFF
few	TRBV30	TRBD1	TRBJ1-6	TGTGCCTGGAGCATGGGACAGTGGGATTCACCCCTCCACTTT	CAWSMGQWDSPLHF
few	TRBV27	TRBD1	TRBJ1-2	TGTGCCAGCAGCCAAAGACAGGGGAAAGGCTACACCTTC	CASSQRQGKGYTF
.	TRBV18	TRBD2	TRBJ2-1	TGTGCCAGCTCAAGAAGCGGGGGGGCTGGCAATGAGCAGTTCTTC	CASSRSGGAGNEQFF
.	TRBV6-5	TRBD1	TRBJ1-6	TGTGCCAGCAGGGGTTGGACAGGGGGCTCACCCCTCCACTTT	CASRGWTGGSPLHF
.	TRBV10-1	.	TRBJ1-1	TGCGCCAGCAGTGTTTCCCGAGTGACTGAAGCTTTCTTT	CASSVSRVTEAFF
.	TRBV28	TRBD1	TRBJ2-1	TGTGCCAGCAGTTTATTCCAGGGGGCTAGAGGCGGGGAGCAGTTCTTC	CASSLFQGARGGEQFF
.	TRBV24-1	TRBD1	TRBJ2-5	TGTGCCACCGAGGGTACAGGGGGCGCGGAGGAGACCCAGTACTTC	CATEGTGGAEETQYF
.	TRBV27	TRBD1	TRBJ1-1	TGTGCCAGCAGTCCCCTGGCGGGACAGGGGAACACTGAAGCTTTCTTT	CASSPLAGQGNTEAFF
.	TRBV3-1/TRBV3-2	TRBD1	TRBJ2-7	TGTGCCAGCAGCCAAGGCCCGACAGGGAGCTACGAGCAGTACTTC	CASSQGPTGSYEQYF
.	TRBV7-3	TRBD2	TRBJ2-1	TGTGCCAGCAGCTTAACCCCGTCGGGGGGGCGGGGTGAGCAGTTCTTC	CASSLTPSGGRGEQFF
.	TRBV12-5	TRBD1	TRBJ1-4	TGTGCTAGTGGTCCTGGGACAGGGGCGGTCACTAATGAAAAACTGTTTTTT	CASGPGTGAVTNEKLFF
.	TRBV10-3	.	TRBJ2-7	TGTGCCTTCTCAACAGGGTTCCCCTACGAGCAGTACTTC	CAFSTGFPYEQYF
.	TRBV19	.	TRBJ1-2	TGTGCCAGTAGTACCCCGGAGGGCGAAGGAGGAGGCTATGGCTACACCTTC	CASSTPEGEGGGYGYTF
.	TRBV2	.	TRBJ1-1	TGTGCCAGCAGTGAAGGACAGGTAATCACTGAAGCTTTCTTT	CASSEGQVITEAFF
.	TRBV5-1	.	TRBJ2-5	TGCGCCAGCAGCTTGGGAGGCAGCCCAGAGACCCAGTACTTC	CASSLGGSPETQYF
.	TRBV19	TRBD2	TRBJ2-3	TGTGCCAGTACCGCATCCCGGGGGGGGAGGGTAAGCACAGATACGCAGTATTTT	CASTASRGGRVSTDTQYF
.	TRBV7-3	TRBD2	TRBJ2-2	TGTGCCAGCAGCTTAACCCCTAGCGGGAGGTACACCGGGGAGCTGTTTTTT	CASSLTPSGRYTGELFF
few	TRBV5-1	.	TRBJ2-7	TGCGCCAGCAGCTTGTTCGGCTCCTACGAGCAGTACTTC	CASSLFGSYEQYF
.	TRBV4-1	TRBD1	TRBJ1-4	TGCGCCAGCAGCCAAGGACACAGGGGGGGTAATGAAAAACTGTTTTTT	CASSQGHRGGNEKLFF
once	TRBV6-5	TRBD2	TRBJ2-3	TGTGCCAGCAATCCCGGACTAGTTCTCACGGATACGCAGTATTTT	CASNPGLVLTDTQYF
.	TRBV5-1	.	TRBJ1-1	TGCGCCAGCAGCTCCGGGGGGGTGGACACTGAAGCTTTCTTT	CASSSGGVDTEAFF
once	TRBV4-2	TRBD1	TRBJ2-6	TGTGCCAGCAGCCTAGACAGGGACTCTGGGGCCAACGTCCTGACTTTC	CASSLDRDSGANVLTF
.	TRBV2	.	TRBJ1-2	TGTGCCAGCAGTGAGACACTGCCTAACTATGGCTACACCTTC	CASSETLPNYGYTF
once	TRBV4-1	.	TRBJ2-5	TGCGCCAGCAGCCAGGGCCCTCCACGAGACCTGAAGACGACCCAGTACTTC	CASSQGPPRDLKTTQYF
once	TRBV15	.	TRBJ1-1	TGTGCCACCAGCAGAAGAGATAAGGGAGGACACCCGAACACTGAAGCTTTCTTT	CATSRRDKGGHPNTEAFF
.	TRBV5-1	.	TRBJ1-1	TGCGCCAGCAGCTTGGTAGCTCTAGAGGGCACTGAAGCTTTCTTT	CASSLVALEGTEAFF
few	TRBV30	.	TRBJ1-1	TGTGCCTGGAGTCGGACTGAAGCTTTCTTT	CAWSRTEAFF
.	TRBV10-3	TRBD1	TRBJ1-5	TGTGCCATCAGTGAGTCGGGACAGGGGCATCAGCCCCAGCATTTT	CAISESGQGHQPQHF
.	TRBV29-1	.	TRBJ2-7	TGCAGCGCCAGGGCAGGGACCTACGAGCAGTACTTC	CSARAGTYEQYF
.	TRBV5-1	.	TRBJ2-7	TGCGCCAGCAGCTTGCATACATCAGGGAACGAGCAGTACTTC	CASSLHTSGNEQYF
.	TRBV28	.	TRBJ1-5	TGTGCCAGCAGGGGGATTACAGTTAGGGGGAGTCAGCCCCAGCATTTT	CASRGITVRGSQPQHF
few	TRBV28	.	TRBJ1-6	TGTGCCAGCAGTTTAACGGTTTATAATTCACCCCTCCACTTT	CASSLTVYNSPLHF